These 24 T cell receptor beta chains came from one sample sequenced in a study of blood T cells in healthy people across ages. A second PCR of roughly 7 to 11 cycles used a sample-barcoded 5' primer and a J-beta primer mix. Each CDR3 protein gets one entry after TCRdb re-called the 5' RACE reads with MiXCR. The table has fewer than 1 million distinct CDR3 sequences, roughly 44% seen once; the top ten hold around 18%. The source material was blood. These receptors originate from a man aged 55-75 years in good health.

There are a few counts of this clonotype. CDR3 region: CSVLSGGGGETQYF. CDR3 nucleotides: TGCAGCGTTTTGTCCGGTGGGGGGGGAGAGACCCAGTACTTC. The gene calls are TRBV29-1 and TRBJ2-5; 7 positions agree with TRBD2. Germline V gene data show CDR1 as SQVTM and CDR2 as ANQGSEA. Losses at the gene ends were 5 bases for V and 4 bases for J; bases not matched to a gene: 10. The CDR3 length is 14 residues.

The rearrangement uses TRBV18 and TRBJ1-2, with D unresolved. Germline assignment: CDR1 KGHSH and CDR2 LQKENI. V was clipped by 2 bases and J by 2 bases, with 9 bases between them. The length of the CDR3 is 14 residues. In DNA form, the CDR3 reads TGTGCCAGCTCACCAGGGGAACTAAACTATGGCTACACCTTC. This sequence encodes CASSPGELNYGYTF.

There are many counts of this clonotype. This chain uses TRBV25-1 with TRBJ1-2; 7 positions match TRBD1. Germline V CDR1 and CDR2: MGHDK, SYGVNS. This CDR3 spans 12 amino acids. The trim removed 2 bases at V and 7 bases at J, leaving 1 base unmatched. CDR3 protein: CASSEQGGGYTF. CDR3 DNA: TGTGCCAGCAGTGAACAGGGGGGTGGCTACACCTTC.

The V call is TRBV12-3 or TRBV12-4, the J call TRBJ1-5; D gene uncertain. V lost 6 bases to trimming and J lost 9 bases, with 12 bases between them. The CDR3 length is 12 residues. CDR3 in amino acids: CASSFRDPPQHF. The CDR3 bases are TGTGCCAGCAGCTTTAGGGATCCGCCCCAGCATTTT.

The sample holds a few counts of this clonotype. The J gene is TRBJ2-7, the V gene TRBV7-2, with TRBD2 matching over 12 bases. CDR3 length: 16 residues. V shed 2 bases, J shed 2 bases, and the junction held 4 bases outside the gene matches. Germline V gene sequence: CDR1 SGHTA, CDR2 FQGNSA. CDR3 residues: CASSLSSGGGAYEQYF. In DNA form, the CDR3 reads TGTGCCAGCAGCTTATCTAGCGGGGGGGGGGCCTACGAGCAGTACTTC. Combining the CDR3 with reference TRBV7-2 and TRBJ2-7 gives the whole variable domain GAGVSQSPSNKVTEKGKDVELRCDPISGHTALYWYRQSLGQGLEFLIYFQGNSAPDKSGLPSDRFSAERTGGSVSTLTIQRTQQEDSAVYLCASSLSSGGGAYEQYFGPGTRLTVT.

This clonotype has a single count. The genes are TRBV29-1 and TRBJ1-5; no firm D call. V lost 6 bases and J 0 bases, leaving 15 bases between the germline ends. CDR3 size: 15 residues. Germline V gives CDR1 SQVTM, CDR2 ANQGSEA. CDR3 sequence: CSVAEEKASNQPQHF. The CDR3 DNA follows: TGCAGCGTCGCTGAGGAAAAAGCTAGCAATCAGCCCCAGCATTTT.

Worth noting for this clonotype: An end of the junction does not agree with germline; a read error may underlie this. The J gene is TRBJ1-6, the V gene TRBV15; maybe TRBD1 (6 bases). Germline CDR1 is LNHNV and CDR2 is YYDKDF (reference sequence). This CDR3 contains 15 residues. In nucleotides, the CDR3 is TGTGCCACTAGCAGAGAAGGCCAGGGGACCTCACCCCTCCACTTT. Translated, it gives CATSREGQGTSPLHF.

This clonotype was observed many times. This chain connects TRBV12-3 or TRBV12-4 to TRBJ2-5, with D perhaps matching TRBD1 (5 bases). The germline V and J ends were trimmed by 2 bases and 4 bases, with 8 bases remaining between them. CDR3 length: 13 amino acids. CDR3 residues: CASSLRGAETQYF. As DNA, the CDR3 is TGTGCCAGCAGTTTAAGGGGTGCAGAGACCCAGTACTTC.

This clonotype was detected many times. The V and J genes are TRBV4-3 and TRBJ1-2; D may be TRBD1 (5 bases). The V gene lost 1 base and the J gene lost 1 base, with 10 bases spanning the gap. Germline V lookup: CDR1 LGHNA, CDR2 YSLEER. The length of the CDR3 is 15 residues. CDR3 nucleotides: TGCGCCAGCAGCCAAGGACAGAATCTTAACTATGGCTACACCTTC. This translates into CASSQGQNLNYGYTF.

At least ten counts were recorded for this clonotype. The CDR3 protein is CASSFTSPIDEQFF. The CDR3 bases are TGTGCCAGCAGTTTTACGTCGCCTATCGATGAGCAGTTCTTC. V is TRBV6-2 or TRBV6-3 and J is TRBJ2-1; no reliable D call. The V gene lost 4 bases and the J gene lost 8 bases, with 15 bases spanning the gap. The CDR3 spans 14 residues. The V gene's germline CDR1 is MNHEY and CDR2 SVGEGT.

The chain uses TRBV6-5 and TRBJ2-7, with TRBD1 identical over 7 bases. The germline V gene encodes CDR1 MNHEY and CDR2 SVGAGI. V trimming: 4 bases; J trimming: 3 bases; junction bases outside the gene matches: 12. The CDR3 runs 16 residues. The CDR3 DNA reads TGTGCCAGCAGTTCCCTGATTCAGGGGGTGATCTACGAGCAGTACTTC. As protein: CASSSLIQGVIYEQYF.

This clonotype has just a few counts. V and J are TRBV5-1 and TRBJ2-1, with D possibly called TRBD1 or TRBD2 (6 bases each). V lost 0 bases and J 8 bases, leaving 15 bases between the germline ends. Germline V gene data show CDR1 as SGHRS and CDR2 as YFSETQ. This CDR3 contains 15 residues. CDR3 DNA: TGCGCCAGCAGCTTGGATGGGGGGCGCAGGGATGAGCAGTTCTTC. The encoded protein is CASSLDGGRRDEQFF.

In its sample, this clonotype was seen a few times. The J gene is TRBJ2-4, the V gene TRBV4-1; TRBD1 aligns across 9 bases. This CDR3 is 13 amino acids long. Germline CDR1 MGHRA, CDR2 YSYEKL. J was trimmed by 7 bases and V by 4 bases; bases with no gene match: 2. CDR3 DNA: TGCGCCAGCAGCCTGGACAGGGGTAACATTCAGTACTTC. This encodes CASSLDRGNIQYF.

This chain connects TRBV6-6 to TRBJ1-1; TRBD1 aligns across 7 bases. The CDR3 runs 13 residues. Germline V lookup: CDR1 MNHNY, CDR2 SVGAGI (reference sequence). V dropped 2 bases and J dropped 8; count of bases not matched to a gene: 5. The CDR3 sequence is CASSYRGTAEAFF. CDR3 DNA: TGTGCCAGCAGTTACCGGGGGACAGCCGAAGCTTTCTTT.

This chain links TRBV20-1 with TRBJ2-3, with 8 bases lining up with TRBD2. The germline gives CDR1 DFQATT, CDR2 SNEGSKA (reference sequence). The CDR3 is made up of 15 amino acids. Germline trimming cut 5 bases from V and 2 bases from J; bases unmatched to any gene: 9. Written as DNA, the CDR3 is TGCAGTGCTTACCCCCGAGCGGGAGCCACAGATACGCAGTATTTT. This translates into CSAYPRAGATDTQYF.

As regards this clonotype: One end of the junction varies from germline; a read error may be responsible. The V and J genes are TRBV20-1 and TRBJ2-3; 10 bases align to TRBD2. From germline, CDR1 is DFQATT and CDR2 SNEGSKA (reference sequence). The CDR3 length is 14 residues. The CDR3 protein is CSARVASGGGTRYF. The CDR3 DNA reads as TGCAGTGCTAGAGTTGCTAGCGGGGGCGGTACGCGGTATTTT.

In the case of this clonotype: Because the CDR3 is missing its conserved closing phenylalanine or tryptophan, this is likely a read error. The CDR3 region is CASSPIGVYEQYL. As DNA, the CDR3 is TGTGCCAGCAGCCCGATTGGGGTCTACGAGCAGTACTTG. The genes are TRBV27 and TRBJ2-7, with D unresolved. V shed 6 bases and J shed 3 bases, with 12 bases lying between them. The CDR3 sequence is 13 residues long. CDR1 and CDR2 (germline): MNHEY, SMNVEV (reference sequence).

V is TRBV2 and J is TRBJ2-7; D tentatively fits TRBD1 or TRBD2 (6 bases each). Germline values: CDR1 SNHLY, CDR2 FYNNEI. V lost 7 bases and J 0 bases, leaving 16 bases between the germline ends. The CDR3 contains 15 residues. The CDR3 region is CASTRGGGSSYEQYF. CDR3 in DNA: TGTGCCAGCACTCGAGGGGGAGGCAGCTCCTACGAGCAGTACTTC.

Comments on this clonotype: The junction shows a germline mismatch at one end, possibly a read error. The chain couples TRBV15 to TRBJ2-3; 9 positions match TRBD1. This CDR3 has 15 residues. The germline V gene encodes CDR1 LNHNV and CDR2 YYDKDF (reference sequence). CDR3 in amino acids: CATSRRPGQGDTRYF. DNA of the CDR3: TGTGCCACCAGCAGACGACCGGGACAGGGAGATACGCGGTATTTT.

The chain carries TRBV20-1 and TRBJ1-2; D may be TRBD1 (5 bases). The V end lost 4 bases, the J end lost 3 bases, and 12 bases lay between the germline ends. Germline-derived CDR1 and CDR2 are DFQATT and SNEGSKA (reference sequence). The length of the CDR3 is 13 residues. The CDR3 is CSATGQNDYGYTF. The CDR3 nucleotides read TGCAGTGCTACGGGGCAGAACGACTATGGCTACACCTTC.

Details on this clonotype: This sequence may be a read error, since a much larger clone differs from it by one base. The rearrangement uses TRBV29-1 and TRBJ2-5, with 9 bases lining up with TRBD1. The germline CDR1 and CDR2 sequences are SQVTM and ANQGSEA. CDR3 length: 13 residues. Unmatched junction bases numbered 7, after V lost 6 bases and J lost 5 bases. The CDR3 loop reads CSVPGQGRETQYF. The CDR3 DNA is TGCAGCGTCCCGGGACAGGGCCGGGAGACCCAGTACTTC.

About this clonotype: At one of its ends the junction is not consistent with the germline gene, which may arise from a read error. The chain employs TRBV10-3 and TRBJ1-1; 7 bases fit TRBD1. This CDR3 spans 18 amino acids. Germline loops: CDR1 ENHRY, CDR2 SYGVKD. CDR3 in amino acids: CAIGDPRGQIKQGTEAFF. As DNA, the CDR3 is TGTGCCATCGGTGATCCTCGGGGACAGATAAAACAGGGGACTGAAGCTTTCTTT.

This clonotype was counted a few times. The V and J genes are TRBV6-1 and TRBJ2-5, with 9 bases lining up with TRBD1. After removal of 7 bases from V and 7 bases from J, the junction contained 10 bases not matched to a gene. The germline CDR1 and CDR2 sequences are MNHNS and SASEGT. This CDR3 is built from 14 residues. CDR3 region: CASIRQGVRGTQYF. DNA of the CDR3: TGTGCCAGCATTAGACAGGGGGTCCGGGGGACCCAGTACTTC.

This clonotype was observed a handful of times. The CDR3 nucleotides are TGTGCCAGCAGCTTAGGACTAGCGGGGGACCCCTACGAGCAGTACTTC. As protein: CASSLGLAGDPYEQYF. The genes are TRBV7-2 and TRBJ2-7; 12 bases align to TRBD2. Germline values: CDR1 SGHTA, CDR2 FQGNSA. With 1 base clipped from V and 2 bases from J, the junction kept 3 bases outside the gene matches. The CDR3 is 16 residues long.